What follows is one T cell receptor beta chain and its context. This clonotype was detected many times. No cognate antigen has been identified for it. No much larger clone is present one base from it, and per-base qualities are unavailable. Ophthalmopathy patients had moderately to severely active disease, Clinical Activity Score of at least 3, NOSPECS grade of at least 4, and disease duration under 3 months. Patients were excluded if they had other autoimmune diseases, uncontrolled infections, pregnancy or lactation. Clinical symptoms, serum thyroxine, TRAb, thyroid ultrasound and orbital computed tomography were used for diagnosis. Ficoll-Paque density gradient centrifugation was used to isolate PBMCs from about 9.4 ml of fresh peripheral blood. Trizol reagent was used to extract the total RNA, and its quality was then checked on an Agilent 2100 Bioanalyzer. The record originates from a study of Graves' ophthalmopathy and Graves' hyperthyroidism (dated by TCRdb to the late 2010s). Study-wide context: Peripheral blood was collected at initial diagnosis, before any treatment. After sampling, hyperthyroidism patients received methimazole starting at 30 mg daily, and ophthalmopathy patients received high-dose intravenous methylprednisolone. In total, approximately 130 blood samples were TCR-sequenced: approximately 42 ophthalmopathy, approximately 75 hyperthyroidism and around 17 hyperthyroidism-to-ophthalmopathy patients. In several hyperthyroidism patients, the T-cell repertoire of thyroid tissue was compared with the T-cell repertoire of blood. TCR beta repertoire signatures were used to distinguish Graves' ophthalmopathy from Graves' hyperthyroidism and to predict progression to ophthalmopathy. To explore V-J signatures that distinguish ophthalmopathy from hyperthyroidism, a discovery set of around 100 patients was enrolled, made up of 40 to 45 with ophthalmopathy and 55 to 65 with stable hyperthyroidism. An independent validation cohort comprised some 19 hyperthyroidism patients and about 16 patients who later progressed from hyperthyroidism to ophthalmopathy.

Study-level results and caveats: In validation, the model predicted ophthalmopathy progression with about 64% sensitivity and roughly 72% specificity; around twelve predicted patients were CT-confirmed with GO in a median of around 6 months. Sample size was not predetermined statistically, and investigators were not blinded to group allocation. Most expanded thyroid clonotypes with a frequency above 0.001 also appeared in blood, which suggests that blood repertoires may reflect the immune response in the thyroid. The 13-signature model separated ophthalmopathy from stable hyperthyroidism with approximately 88% sensitivity and about 81% specificity in cross-validation, and 80%/75% in the test set.

TCR beta CDR3 regions were amplified from RNA transcripts for repertoire sequencing. The first round of RT-PCR was done with HTBI primers and the Qiagen OneStep RT-PCR kit, and was followed by a second round of multiplex PCR, then size selection and purification. Sequencing of the libraries was carried out on an Illumina HiSeq2000 in paired-end mode with 100 bp reads. The published analysis was carried out like this. SOAPnuke was used to process the reads, throwing out any read that had adapters, had uncalled bases, had a mean Phred below 15, or lacked an exact constant-primer or identifier match. High-quality paired reads were merged with COPE v1.2.5. Clonotypes were defined as unique nucleotide sequences and were aligned to IMGT TRB V, D and J references using MiTCR v1.1. The analysis was limited to V-J combinations with a frequency above 0.0001, which together covered approximately 99% of repertoires. For each V-J combination, a TCR clonal expansion and chaos score was defined as F50 clonal expansion divided by the chaos observed in the TCRdist matrix. Welch's t-statistics and random forest were used to reduce features to about 14 V-J combinations, which were fed into a naive Bayes classifier. The similarity between thyroid and blood repertoires was quantified using the Morisita-Horn index. TCRdb reprocessing: public reads trimmed at Q25 with fastp, clones called with MiXCR, in-frame beta chains kept. Entries that share a CDR3 protein sequence are merged under the most common genes and DNA. Here the V and J calls rest on TCRdb's processing, not on the authors' analysis. The sample table lists under 350,000 distinct CDR3 sequences, roughly 16% of them with a count of one. Roughly an eighth of the sample belongs to the ten largest clones.

This clonotype originated in an adult man with Graves' ophthalmopathy. The sample taken for sequencing was peripheral blood.

The CDR3 reads CASTSGAGEGNTIYF. The sequenced DNA is TGTGCCAGTACTAGCGGCGCGGGGGAAGGAAACACCATATATTTT. This sequence uses TRBV19 and TRBJ1-3; TRBD1 might be the D gene, on 5 matching bases. Cut back by 7 bases and 4 bases, the V and J ends lie 17 bases apart. Based on the germline V gene (reference sequence), the CDR1 and CDR2 sequences are LNHDA and SQIVND. From the cysteine through the phenylalanine, the CDR3 covers 15 amino acids. The only DNA kept is the CDR3, 45 bases in frame from the first base.